A single sample gave rise to the 27 T cell receptor beta chains below, sequenced in a study of cytomegalovirus exposure and HLA in healthy donors. Primers included in the PCR were 60 Vbeta and 13 Jbeta primers. Only in-frame clones appear in the TCRdb table, and some are missing; sequencing was by immunoSEQ multiplex PCR. The profile covers 160,000 or so clones, with 80% appearing a single time and roughly 4.4% taken by the ten largest. Sequencing used PBMCs. The receptors derive from a man aged 25 to 45 in good health and CMV-seronegative.

This clone was counted once. The rearrangement joins TRBV2 to TRBJ2-7; 8 bases match TRBD1. This CDR3 is 14 amino acids long. The V gene end was trimmed by 6 bases and the J gene end by 6 bases; junction bases not matched to a gene: 10. The V gene's germline CDR1 is SNHLY and CDR2 FYNNEI. The CDR3 nucleotides are TGTGCCAGCAGGACAATCCAGGGGGCTGTCGAGCAGTACTTC. It translates to CASRTIQGAVEQYF.

This clone was counted only a few times. The chain carries TRBV7-9 and TRBJ2-1; 8 bases map to TRBD2. This CDR3 region has 17 residues. With 1 base clipped from V and 4 bases from J, the junction kept 9 bases outside the gene matches. Per the germline V gene, CDR1 is SEHNR and CDR2 is FQNEAQ (reference sequence). The CDR3 protein is CASSLEVGSGAYNEQFF. The CDR3 DNA reads as TGTGCCAGCAGCTTAGAAGTCGGTAGCGGGGCTTACAATGAGCAGTTCTTC.

The gene calls are TRBV7-6 and TRBJ2-5, with 12 positions matching TRBD2. Losses at the gene ends were 3 bases for V and 1 base for J; bases not matched to a gene: 3. From germline, CDR1 is SGHVS and CDR2 FNYEAQ. CDR3 length: 16 amino acids. The CDR3 DNA reads as TGTGCCAGCAGCTTGGCACTAGCGGGGGGCCAAGAGACCCAGTACTTC. As protein: CASSLALAGGQETQYF.

The V call is TRBV9, the J call TRBJ2-1; TRBD2 matches 8 bases. V trimming: 4 bases; J trimming: 7 bases; junction bases outside the gene matches: 7. Germline V lookup: CDR1 SGDLS, CDR2 YYNGEE. The CDR3 covers 14 residues. The CDR3 here is CASSQPGGRNEQFF. The CDR3, as DNA: TGTGCCAGCAGCCAACCGGGGGGGCGGAATGAGCAGTTCTTC.

This chain links TRBV6-5 with TRBJ2-7; tentatively, D is TRBD1 (5 bases). Trimming took 5 bases from V and 6 from J, leaving 14 bases between them. CDR3 length: 13 residues. Looked up from germline, CDR1 is MNHEY and CDR2 is SVGAGI. The chain's CDR3 is CASSRNQGFEQYF. As DNA, the CDR3 is TGTGCCAGCAGTCGTAATCAGGGTTTCGAGCAGTACTTC.

This clone was recorded only once. The chain is built from TRBV6-1 and TRBJ2-3, with 9 bases that match TRBD1. Trimming took 1 base from V and 3 from J; bases not matched to a gene: 2. There are 15 residues in the CDR3. Germline CDR1 and CDR2: MNHNS and SASEGT. The CDR3 reads CASSEGTGVTDTQYF. The CDR3 DNA sequence: TGTGCCAGCAGTGAAGGGACAGGGGTTACAGATACGCAGTATTTT.

This sequence joins TRBV7-3 and TRBJ1-3; D not certain. This CDR3 contains 12 residues. Germline CDR1 and CDR2: SGHTA and FQGTGA. Deletions cut 4 bases from V and 4 bases from J, with 5 bases between. The CDR3 coding sequence is TGTGCCAGCAGCTCAGGCGGAAACACCATATATTTT. It specifies CASSSGGNTIYF.

V gene TRBV18 combines with J gene TRBJ1-3; the D gene is possibly TRBD1 (5 bases). This CDR3 comprises 18 residues. Germline CDR1 KGHSH, CDR2 LQKENI. Trimming took off 3 bases at V and 0 bases at J, with 18 bases between the two ends. The CDR3 is CASSPIKMTDSSGNTIYF. The CDR3 DNA follows: TGTGCCAGCTCACCGATAAAAATGACCGACAGCTCTGGAAACACCATATATTTT. The full variable domain, in which reference TRBV18 and TRBJ1-3 provide the parts outside the CDR3, is NAGVMQNPRHLVRRRGQEARLRCSPMKGHSHVYWYRQLPEEGLKFMVYLQKENIIDESGMPKERFSAEFPKEGPSILRIQQVVRGDSAAYFCASSPIKMTDSSGNTIYFGEGSWLTVV.

The V gene is TRBV9, the J gene TRBJ1-6; D uncertain. Between the trimmed V and J ends, which lost 0 bases and 10 bases, there was a span of 11 bases. Per germline, CDR1 SGDLS and CDR2 YYNGEE. The CDR3 length is 14 residues. This chain's CDR3 is CASSVAEVRSPLHF. CDR3 DNA sequence: TGTGCCAGCAGCGTAGCCGAGGTACGGTCACCCCTCCACTTT.

V usage is TRBV9 and J usage is TRBJ1-2; a weak D match, TRBD1 (6 bases). The V gene lost 3 bases and the J gene lost 4 bases, with 16 bases spanning the gap. Germline CDR1 SGDLS, CDR2 YYNGEE. The CDR3 loop spans 15 amino acids. DNA for the CDR3: TGTGCCAGCAGCGCTTTACTGGGGGCAACCTATGGCTACACCTTC. Protein: CASSALLGATYGYTF. Based on the CDR3 plus reference TRBV9 and TRBJ1-2, the full variable domain is DSGVTQTPKHLITATGQRVTLRCSPRSGDLSVYWYQQSLDQGLQFLIQYYNGEERAKGNILERFSAQQFPDLHSELNLSSLELGDSALYFCASSALLGATYGYTFGSGTRLTVV.

The chain recombines TRBV27 with TRBJ1-5; D uncertain. This CDR3 has 11 amino acids. V was pared by 6 bases and J by 9 bases, with 9 bases between. Germline loops: CDR1 MNHEY, CDR2 SMNVEV (reference sequence). As DNA, the CDR3 is TGTGCCAGCAGGGCCGATCGGCCCCAGCATTTT. Amino acid sequence: CASRADRPQHF.

This clone was counted only a few times. The rearrangement links TRBV12-5 to TRBJ2-2; possibly TRBD2 for D (5 bases). The CDR3 is 17 amino acids. Germline CDR1 LGHNT, CDR2 FRNRAP. The germline V and J ends were trimmed by 0 bases and 1 base, with 12 bases remaining between them. CDR3 protein: CASGLVSAEENTGELFF. CDR3 DNA sequence: TGTGCTAGTGGTTTGGTATCTGCGGAGGAGAACACCGGGGAGCTGTTTTTT.

The V gene is TRBV5-5, the J gene TRBJ2-7, with 7 bases aligning to TRBD1. V was clipped by 3 bases and J by 3 bases; unmatched bases: 0. The CDR3 is 12 residues long. Germline values: CDR1 SGHKS, CDR2 YYEKEE (reference sequence). For the CDR3, the DNA is TGTGCCAGCAGCTGGGACAGCTACGAGCAGTACTTC. Its protein product is CASSWDSYEQYF.

The chain links TRBV2 to TRBJ1-3; D gene ambiguous. CDR1 SNHLY and CDR2 FYNNEI come from the germline V gene. The ends were cut back, 4 bases at V and 0 bases at J, with 4 bases in the middle. The CDR3 has 13 residues. The CDR3 protein is CASSAFSGNTIYF. The CDR3, as DNA: TGTGCCAGCAGTGCCTTCTCTGGAAACACCATATATTTT.

The rearrangement uses TRBV4-3 and TRBJ1-6; the match to TRBD1 covers 11 bases. Germline V gene lookup returns CDR1 LGHNA and CDR2 YSLEER. CDR3 length equals 16 residues. Trimming cost V 3 bases and J 10 bases; bases outside gene matches: 8. The CDR3 region has the DNA TGCGCCAGCAGCCAGTGGGTGGGACAGGGGGTGTCACCCCTCCACTTT. This codes for CASSQWVGQGVSPLHF.

This chain links TRBV9 with TRBJ2-1, with 7 bases aligning to TRBD2. J lost 1 base, V lost 3 bases, and 10 bases had no gene match. Per the germline V gene, CDR1 is SGDLS and CDR2 is YYNGEE. This CDR3 is 17 amino acids long. CDR3 sequence: CASSAGGSLSSYNEQFF. CDR3 coding DNA: TGTGCCAGCAGCGCCGGCGGGAGTTTAAGTTCCTACAATGAGCAGTTCTTC.

V gene TRBV9 combines with J gene TRBJ2-2; 7 bases are a match to TRBD2. V shed 3 bases and J 6 bases; nucleotides not matched to a gene: 2. Per germline, CDR1 SGDLS and CDR2 YYNGEE. CDR3 length: 13 residues. The chain's CDR3 is CASSGEGSGELFF. CDR3 DNA: TGTGCCAGCAGCGGGGAGGGGTCCGGGGAGCTGTTTTTT.

CDR3 region: CASSLSDRQETQYF. DNA for the CDR3: TGCGCCAGCTCACTTTCCGACAGACAAGAGACCCAGTACTTC. The rearrangement links TRBV5-1 to TRBJ2-5; TRBD1 is a possible D gene (5 bases). The germline gives CDR1 SGHRS, CDR2 YFSETQ. CDR3 length: 14 residues. The V gene lost 7 bases and the J gene lost 2 bases, with 15 bases spanning the gap.

In this sample, this clone turned up once. The chain carries TRBV13 and TRBJ2-1; TRBD1 agrees at 9 bases. This CDR3 region has 15 residues. Trimming cost V 4 bases and J 5 bases; bases outside gene matches: 6. From germline, CDR1 is PRHDT and CDR2 FYEKMQ (reference sequence). CDR3 region: CASSWDRESNNEQFF. In DNA, the CDR3 is TGTGCCAGCAGCTGGGACAGGGAAAGTAACAATGAGCAGTTCTTC.

The chain uses TRBV28 and TRBJ2-3, with D possibly matching TRBD2 (7 bases). Germline V lookup: CDR1 MDHEN, CDR2 SYDVKM. V shed 6 bases and J shed 7 bases, with 14 bases lying between them. This CDR3 comprises 13 residues. CDR3 in amino acids: CASSEGGGNTQYF. DNA of the CDR3: TGTGCCAGCAGCGAAGGGGGGGGGAATACGCAGTATTTT.

The chain is built from TRBV15 and TRBJ1-2, with a tentative D call TRBD1 (5 bases). Germline V gene lookup returns CDR1 LNHNV and CDR2 YYDKDF (reference sequence). V was trimmed by 4 bases and J by 8 bases, leaving 17 bases between them. The CDR3 runs to 14 residues. CDR3 sequence: CATSTDSLLGGYTF. In nucleotides, the CDR3 is TGTGCCACCAGCACTGACAGCCTGCTCGGGGGCTACACCTTC.

This clone was seen only a few times. The CDR3 DNA follows: TGCGCCAGCAGCCAAGATGACAGGGGGAATCAGCCCCAGCATTTT. Its translation: CASSQDDRGNQPQHF. The gene calls are TRBV4-3 and TRBJ1-5; TRBD1 matches 9 bases. Germline-derived CDR1 and CDR2 are LGHNA and YSLEER. This CDR3 contains 15 residues. Trimming took 0 bases from V and 4 from J; bases not matched to a gene: 1.

The chain is built from TRBV14 and TRBJ2-7; TRBD1 might be the D (6 bases). Trimming cost V 6 bases and J 2 bases, with 8 bases left between them. CDR3 length: 12 amino acids. Germline CDR1 and CDR2: SGHDN and FVKESK. The CDR3 region is CASSRDTYEQYF. The CDR3 DNA follows: TGTGCCAGCAGTCGGGACACCTACGAGCAGTACTTC. The variable domain in full, completed from reference TRBV14 and TRBJ2-7, reads EAGVTQFPSHSVIEKGQTVTLRCDPISGHDNLYWYRRVMGKEIKFLLHFVKESKQDESGMPNNRFLAERTGGTYSTLKVQPAELEDSGVYFCASSRDTYEQYFGPGTRLTVT.

This chain uses TRBV10-3 with TRBJ2-3, with 9 bases matching TRBD2. The length of the CDR3 is 15 residues. The J segment lost 6 bases and the V segment lost 5 bases, leaving 9 bases of the junction unmatched. Germline V CDR1 and CDR2: ENHRY, SYGVKD. The DNA of the CDR3 is TGTGCCATCAGTACAGCCAGCGGGAGGACGGATACGCAGTATTTT. This codes for CAISTASGRTDTQYF.

The chain recombines TRBV9 with TRBJ2-7, with a possible D match to TRBD2 (7 bases). Germline V gives CDR1 SGDLS, CDR2 YYNGEE. This CDR3 has 15 amino acids. The V gene lost 4 bases and the J gene lost 1 base, with 15 bases spanning the gap. As DNA, the CDR3 is TGTGCCAGCAGCCCGTTGGGGGGGCTGTCCTACGAGCAGTACTTC. Residues: CASSPLGGLSYEQYF.

The sample holds a few counts of this clone. V is TRBV9 and J is TRBJ2-3; D possibly corresponds to TRBD2 (6 bases). The ends were cut back, 0 bases at V and 4 bases at J, with 15 bases in the middle. The CDR3 extends over 16 amino acids. Germline CDR1 SGDLS, CDR2 YYNGEE. This CDR3 reads CASSVGAGGVADTQYF. In DNA, the CDR3 is TGTGCCAGCAGCGTAGGGGCCGGGGGAGTCGCAGATACGCAGTATTTT.

The chain couples TRBV7-2 to TRBJ1-1, with D hard to call. The germline gives CDR1 SGHTA, CDR2 FQGNSA. The CDR3 sequence is 12 residues long. Trimming removed 4 bases at V and 8 bases at J, with 11 bases between. CDR3 in DNA: TGTGCCAGCAGCTCCTCGACGGAGGAAGCTTTCTTT. This translates into CASSSSTEEAFF.